Below, 9 T cell receptor beta chains from the same sample are listed, as sequenced in a study of blood T cell repertoires in COVID-19. The data were produced by immunoSEQ multiplex PCR, yet TCRdb's version contains in-frame clones alone and is incomplete. The profile covers over 300,000 clones, with around 90% appearing a single time and 5% to 8.5% taken by the ten largest. Sequenced input: peripheral blood. Every receptor here comes from a man between 18 and 29 years old with active or convalescent COVID-19.

This clone was seen once. The rearrangement links TRBV19 to TRBJ2-3; unclear D gene. V gave up 3 bases and J gave up 2 bases, with 3 bases separating them. The germline CDR1 and CDR2 sequences are LNHDA and SQIVND (reference sequence). CDR3 size: 12 residues. The CDR3: CASSMATDTQYF. Written as DNA, the CDR3 is TGTGCCAGTAGTATGGCCACAGATACGCAGTATTTT.

The chain is built from TRBV7-3 and TRBJ1-6; possibly TRBD1 for D (6 bases). The germline V gene encodes CDR1 SGHTA and CDR2 FQGTGA. This CDR3 has 17 residues. The V end was cut by 2 bases, the J end by 4 bases, with 15 bases between. The CDR3 protein is CASSLVPQGTYNSPLHF. The CDR3 nucleotides are TGTGCCAGCAGCTTAGTCCCCCAGGGGACGTATAATTCACCCCTCCACTTT. Looking up the rest from reference TRBV7-3 and TRBJ1-6 gives the full variable domain: GAGVSQTPSNKVTEKGKYVELRCDPISGHTALYWYRQSLGQGPEFLIYFQGTGAADDSGLPNDRFFAVRPEGSVSTLKIQRTERGDSAVYLCASSLVPQGTYNSPLHFGNGTRLTVT.

The chain joins TRBV25-1 to TRBJ1-1; TRBD1 might be the D (6 bases). The length of the CDR3 is 15 residues. V was pared by 4 bases and J by 5 bases, with 17 bases between. Germline V CDR1 and CDR2: MGHDK, SYGVNS. The CDR3 loop reads CASSVDYRARTEAFF. In nucleotides, the CDR3 is TGTGCCAGCAGTGTCGACTACAGGGCGAGGACTGAAGCTTTCTTT.

The rearrangement joins TRBV28 to TRBJ2-4; D is perhaps TRBD1 (6 bases). CDR3 length: 15 residues. Germline V CDR1 and CDR2: MDHEN, SYDVKM. V was trimmed by 5 bases and J by 0 bases, leaving 11 bases between them. The CDR3 spells CASSRDTLAKNIQYF. CDR3 nucleotides: TGTGCCAGCAGTCGGGACACACTAGCCAAAAACATTCAGTACTTC.

The V gene is TRBV25-1, the J gene TRBJ2-3; 7 bases fit TRBD1. V was pared by 3 bases and J by 2 bases, with 11 bases of the junction left unmatched. CDR1 and CDR2 (germline): MGHDK, SYGVNS. The CDR3 has 17 residues. The CDR3 DNA reads TGTGCCAGCAGTGATTCCCCGAGGACAGGACTCACAGATACGCAGTATTTT. Translating gives CASSDSPRTGLTDTQYF.

The chain has TRBV27 and TRBJ1-4; 9 bases are a match to TRBD1. Germline loops: CDR1 MNHEY, CDR2 SMNVEV (reference sequence). The CDR3 loop spans 17 amino acids. V was pared by 5 bases and J by 2 bases, with 9 bases of the junction left unmatched. The CDR3 protein is CASSRTGQGSTNEKLFF. The CDR3 DNA reads TGTGCCAGCAGTCGGACGGGACAGGGTTCCACTAATGAAAAACTGTTTTTT.

The rearrangement links TRBV28 to TRBJ1-4; no firm D call. Trimming removed 6 bases from V and 4 bases from J, with 15 bases in between. This CDR3 is 15 amino acids long. Germline V CDR1 and CDR2: MDHEN, SYDVKM. CDR3 DNA sequence: TGTGCCAGCAGCTCACCCACGAGGCATAATGAAAAACTGTTTTTT. Its translation is CASSSPTRHNEKLFF.

This chain joins TRBV3-1 (or the pseudogene TRBV3-2) and TRBJ1-6; no definite D call. Trimming stripped 7 bases from V and 8 bases from J, with 24 bases between. The CDR3 spans 17 residues. The germline CDR1 and CDR2 sequences are LGHDT and YNNKEL (reference sequence). The CDR3 here is CASIVGWYNGVDSPLHF. The CDR3 nucleotides are TGTGCCAGCATCGTTGGTTGGTATAACGGTGTTGATTCACCCCTCCACTTT.

This clone occurred a few times. The CDR3 nucleotides are TGTGCCAGCAATGACAGGGGTAACACTGAAGCTTTCTTT. Amino acid sequence: CASNDRGNTEAFF. This chain links TRBV12-3 or TRBV12-4 with TRBJ1-1; TRBD1 agrees at 8 bases. There are 13 residues in the CDR3. V shed 7 bases and J 2 bases; nucleotides not matched to a gene: 3.